This T cell receptor (beta chain) was obtained from a study of blood T cell repertoires in COVID-19. About the study: Donors in the United States, Italy and Spain gave samples during acute or convalescent COVID-19. PBMCs, B-cell-depleted T cells, or T cells provided the cDNA or gDNA that made up the material.

The CDR3 contains 16 residues. The V segment lost 2 bases and the J segment 1 base; nucleotides outside the gene matches: 2. Germline V gene lookup returns CDR1 LGHNT and CDR2 FRNRAP. Clones were sequenced by immunoSEQ multiplex PCR, and TCRdb holds only the in-frame ones, with some missing. The sample shows around 100,000 clones, approximately 88% of them seen only once. The sequence was collected from a human donor in a cohort sampled during active COVID-19. V is TRBV12-5 and J is TRBJ2-2; 9 nucleotides match TRBD2. The specimen sequenced was peripheral blood. The CDR3 nucleotides read TGTGCTAGTGGTTTGACACTAGCGGGGAACACCGGGGAGCTGTTTTTT. Protein product: CASGLTLAGNTGELFF.